Sequencing of this TCR beta chain was carried out in a study of T cells after yellow fever vaccination (dated by TCRdb to between 2018 and 2021). Describing the broader study: The SMART-Seq v4 Ultra Low Input RNA kit was used to prepare libraries from fractions with low cell numbers. To track T-cell clones before and after primary and booster YFV17D yellow fever vaccination, bulk TCR alpha and beta repertoires were sequenced longitudinally. Two healthy male donors, one aged 18 to 29 and one aged 30 to 40 years, made up the cohort. Blood samples were taken at several timepoints before and after primary and secondary immunization, and bulk PBMC replicates and cell subsets were isolated.

Overall results and qualifications from the work: The secondary T-cell response was weaker than the primary response but faster, peaking on day 5 instead of day 15. After the booster, most clones that had expanded after primary vaccination were detected again (nearly 97% of CD4 and roughly 86% of CD8), suggesting broad maintenance of memory. Because abundant contaminating clonotypes from the bulk population could be contained in FACS-sorted repertoires, computational filtering was required. The study included only a couple of donors, which limits how far the findings can be generalized. A small share of clonotypes occurred in both CD4 and CD8 compartments, likely arising from convergent recombination.

On this clonotype: Its antigen is unknown. Base qualities are not recorded, but no much larger clone differs from it by a single base.

TCR cDNA was made using 5'RACE template switching, a step that added a universal primer site and unique molecular identifiers. Priming for cDNA synthesis came from both the TCR alpha and TCR beta constant segments. Two PCR steps were used to amplify libraries, with sample barcodes and sequencing adapters being added in the second step. Sequencing of the libraries was done on either Illumina HiSeq 2500 (2x100 bp) or NovaSeq (2x150 bp). The source study handled its data this way. Reads were demultiplexed and collapsed into UMI consensus sequences with MIGEC, and V(D)J alignment was performed with MiXCR. Clonotypes responding to the vaccine were identified with edgeR on replicate PBMC samples, with the criteria of FDR below 0.01 and a log2 fold change above 5 up to day 15. Each bulk clonotype received a CD4 or CD8 identity based on whether the sequenced CD4 or CD8 repertoire contained that clonotype at higher abundance. TCRdb ran its own pipeline on the public reads, namely fastp trimming at Q25 and MiXCR clone calling, and kept in-frame beta chains. For every CDR3 protein sequence, its rows merge into one entry that carries the most common genes and DNA. TCRdb's processing, not the authors' own work, is the source of the V and J calls. The sample table holds a few hundred thousand distinct CDR3 sequences, of which under 14% were seen once. The ten largest clones add up to 18% of the sample.

V is shortened by 0 bases, J by 5 bases, and the region joining them spans 13 bases. Sequences LGHNA (CDR1) and YNFKEQ (CDR2) are obtained from the germline V gene. The CDR3 sequence holds 15 residues, the cysteine and phenylalanine included. Of the read, only the CDR3 DNA is kept; its 45 bases are in frame from base 1. The intended sense of this specimen's treatment or condition label: live attenuated yellow fever vaccine strain. Two biological replicates of bulk PBMCs were collected at each blood-draw timepoint. PBMCs were isolated from peripheral blood using a standard Ficoll-Paque protocol. RNA was extracted with TriZol from bulk PBMCs, CD4 and CD8 fractions, and dextramer-positive and dextramer-negative fractions.

The V and J segments used are TRBV4-2 and TRBJ1-2; no confident D gene assignment can be made. The TCR was taken from a man aged 18 to 29 who received the YFV17D yellow fever vaccine. Material: PBMCs, obtained on the day of the first yellow fever vaccination. The CDR3 region: CASSQDVGHRYGYTF. In nucleotide form, the sequence is TGTGCCAGCAGCCAAGATGTAGGCCATCGGTATGGCTACACCTTC.